This paragraph covers one T cell receptor beta chain sequence. The authors' processing: Estimates of nucleated cell counts were drawn from the amplification of reference gene primers. Here immunoSEQ multiplex PCR was the method, and the copy in TCRdb shows in-frame clones only, minus some. Clone size and the V and J calls come from that table; the DNA yielded D and trimming. The table has under 300,000 clones, more than 85% seen once. This sample stems from a study of blood T cell repertoires in COVID-19. Study summary: The analysed material was cDNA or gDNA that came from T cells, B-cell-depleted T cells, or PBMCs.

CDR1 is SGHNT and CDR2 is YENEEA in the germline V gene. This CDR3 has 16 residues. V shed 1 base, J shed 6 bases, and the junction held 6 bases outside the gene matches. This sequence originates from a woman in her 70s with active or convalescent COVID-19. The source material was peripheral blood. The V and J genes are TRBV11-3 and TRBJ2-2; 9 bases agree with TRBD2. The CDR3 region has the DNA TGTGCCAGCAGCTTAGGTCCAGCGGGGGGCCCCGGGGAGCTGTTTTTT. Its translation: CASSLGPAGGPGELFF.